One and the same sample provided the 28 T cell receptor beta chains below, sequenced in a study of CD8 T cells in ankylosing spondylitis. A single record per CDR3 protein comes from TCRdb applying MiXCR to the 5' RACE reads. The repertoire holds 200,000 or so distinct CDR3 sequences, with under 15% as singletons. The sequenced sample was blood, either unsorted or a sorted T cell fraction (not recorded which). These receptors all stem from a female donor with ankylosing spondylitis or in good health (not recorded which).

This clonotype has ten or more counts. DNA of the CDR3: TGTGCCAGCAGTAATAGAGGATACCCCCACGAGCAGTACTTC. Amino acid sequence: CASSNRGYPHEQYF. This rearrangement joins TRBV28 to TRBJ2-7; D not resolved. In germline, CDR1 is MDHEN, CDR2 SYDVKM. The CDR3 sequence is 14 residues long. V was trimmed by 5 bases and J by 5 bases, leaving 16 bases between them.

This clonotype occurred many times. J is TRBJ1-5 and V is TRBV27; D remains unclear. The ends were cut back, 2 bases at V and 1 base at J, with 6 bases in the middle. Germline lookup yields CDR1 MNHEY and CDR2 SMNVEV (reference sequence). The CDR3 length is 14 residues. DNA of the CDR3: TGTGCCAGCAGTTTAAGGTCCAGCAATCAGCCCCAGCATTTT. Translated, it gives CASSLRSSNQPQHF.

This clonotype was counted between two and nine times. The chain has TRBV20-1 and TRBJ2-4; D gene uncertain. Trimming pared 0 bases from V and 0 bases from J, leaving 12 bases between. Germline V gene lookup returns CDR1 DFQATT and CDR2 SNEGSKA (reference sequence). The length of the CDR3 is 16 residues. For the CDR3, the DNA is TGCAGTGCTAGAGAACCCGGGTCGCTAGCCAAAAACATTCAGTACTTC. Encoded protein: CSAREPGSLAKNIQYF.

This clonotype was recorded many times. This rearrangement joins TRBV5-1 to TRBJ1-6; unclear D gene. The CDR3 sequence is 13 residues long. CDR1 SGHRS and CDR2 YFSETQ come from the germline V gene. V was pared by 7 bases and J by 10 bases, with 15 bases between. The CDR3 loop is CASYAGSGSPLHF. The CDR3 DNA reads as TGCGCCAGCTACGCGGGGTCGGGGTCACCCCTCCACTTT.

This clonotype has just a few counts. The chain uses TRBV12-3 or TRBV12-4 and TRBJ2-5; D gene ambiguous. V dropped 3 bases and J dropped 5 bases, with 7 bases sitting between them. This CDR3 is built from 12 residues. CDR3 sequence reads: CASSFGWETQYF. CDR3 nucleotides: TGTGCCAGCAGTTTTGGGTGGGAGACCCAGTACTTC.

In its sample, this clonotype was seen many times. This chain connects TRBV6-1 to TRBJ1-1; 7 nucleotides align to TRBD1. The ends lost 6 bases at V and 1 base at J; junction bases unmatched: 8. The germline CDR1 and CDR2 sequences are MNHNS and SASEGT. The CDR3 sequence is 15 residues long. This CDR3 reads CASSLTGTANTEAFF. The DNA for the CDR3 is TGTGCCAGCAGCCTAACCGGGACAGCGAACACTGAAGCTTTCTTT.

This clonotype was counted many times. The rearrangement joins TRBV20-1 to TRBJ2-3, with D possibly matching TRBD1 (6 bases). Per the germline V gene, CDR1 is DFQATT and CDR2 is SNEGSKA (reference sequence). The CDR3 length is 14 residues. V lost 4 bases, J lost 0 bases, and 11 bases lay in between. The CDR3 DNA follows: TGCAGTGCTAAACGGGACACCAGCACAGATACGCAGTATTTT. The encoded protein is CSAKRDTSTDTQYF.

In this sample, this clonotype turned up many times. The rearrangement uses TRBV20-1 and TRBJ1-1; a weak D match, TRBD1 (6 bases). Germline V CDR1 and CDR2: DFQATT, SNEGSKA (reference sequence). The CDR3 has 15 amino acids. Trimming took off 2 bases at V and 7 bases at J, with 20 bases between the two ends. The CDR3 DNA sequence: TGCAGTGCTAGACAAACAGGGACCACCCGTTTTGAAGCTTTCTTT. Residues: CSARQTGTTRFEAFF.

CDR3 DNA sequence: TGCGCCAGCAGCCCTAGGACAGGCAACGTCTACGAGCAGTACTTC. It translates to CASSPRTGNVYEQYF. V gene TRBV5-1 combines with J gene TRBJ2-7, with 7 bases that match TRBD1. CDR1 is SGHRS, CDR2 YFSETQ, per germline. The V gene end was trimmed by 4 bases and the J gene end by 3 bases; junction bases not matched to a gene: 10. The CDR3 runs 15 residues.

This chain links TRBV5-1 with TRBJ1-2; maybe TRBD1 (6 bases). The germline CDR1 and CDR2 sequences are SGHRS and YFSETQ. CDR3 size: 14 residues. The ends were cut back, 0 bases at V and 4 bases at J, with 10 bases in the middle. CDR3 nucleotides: TGCGCCAGCAGCTTGGGACAGGTACTCTATGGCTACACCTTC. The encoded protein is CASSLGQVLYGYTF.

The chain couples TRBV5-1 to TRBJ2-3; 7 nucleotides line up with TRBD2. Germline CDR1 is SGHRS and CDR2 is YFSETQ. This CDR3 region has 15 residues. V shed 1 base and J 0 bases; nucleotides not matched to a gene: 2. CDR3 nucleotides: TGCGCCAGCAGCTTGTTTAGCGGGAGCACAGATACGCAGTATTTT. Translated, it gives CASSLFSGSTDTQYF.

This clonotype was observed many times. CDR3 residues: CSARVPRVNTEAFF. In DNA form, the CDR3 reads TGCAGTGCTAGAGTCCCACGGGTGAACACTGAAGCTTTCTTT. The rearrangement links TRBV20-1 to TRBJ1-1, with D uncertain. This CDR3 region has 14 residues. The germline V gene encodes CDR1 DFQATT and CDR2 SNEGSKA (reference sequence). Trimming pared 1 base from V and 0 bases from J, leaving 9 bases between.

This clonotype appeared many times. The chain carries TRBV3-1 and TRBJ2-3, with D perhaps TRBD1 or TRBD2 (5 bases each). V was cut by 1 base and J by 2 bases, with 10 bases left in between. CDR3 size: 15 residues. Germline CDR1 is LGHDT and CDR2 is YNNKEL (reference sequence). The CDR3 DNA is TGTGCCAGCAGCCAAGTGACGGGGCCCACAGATACGCAGTATTTT. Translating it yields CASSQVTGPTDTQYF.

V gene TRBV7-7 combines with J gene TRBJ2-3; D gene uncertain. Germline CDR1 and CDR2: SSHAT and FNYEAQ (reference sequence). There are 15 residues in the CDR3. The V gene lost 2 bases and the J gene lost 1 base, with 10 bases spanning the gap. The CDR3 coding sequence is TGTGCCAGCAGCTTAAGTAGCTTCGGCACAGATACGCAGTATTTT. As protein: CASSLSSFGTDTQYF.

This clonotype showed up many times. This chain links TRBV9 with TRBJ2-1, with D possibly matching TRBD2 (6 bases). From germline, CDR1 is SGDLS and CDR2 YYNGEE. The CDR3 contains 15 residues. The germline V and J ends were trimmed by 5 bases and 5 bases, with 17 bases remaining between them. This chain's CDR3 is CASSQVARTNNEQFF. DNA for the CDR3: TGTGCCAGCAGTCAGGTGGCCAGGACTAACAATGAGCAGTTCTTC.

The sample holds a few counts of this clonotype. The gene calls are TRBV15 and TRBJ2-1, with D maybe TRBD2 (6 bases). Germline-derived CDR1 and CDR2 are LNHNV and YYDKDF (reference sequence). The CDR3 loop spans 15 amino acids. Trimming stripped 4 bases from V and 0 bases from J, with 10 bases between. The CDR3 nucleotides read TGTGCCACCAGCACGGGACTGAGCTCCTACAATGAGCAGTTCTTC. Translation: CATSTGLSSYNEQFF. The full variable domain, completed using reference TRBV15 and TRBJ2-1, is DAMVIQNPRYQVTQFGKPVTLSCSQTLNHNVMYWYQQKSSQAPKLLFHYYDKDFNNEADTPDNFQSRRPNTSFCFLDIRSPGLGDTAMYLCATSTGLSSYNEQFFGPGTRLTVL.

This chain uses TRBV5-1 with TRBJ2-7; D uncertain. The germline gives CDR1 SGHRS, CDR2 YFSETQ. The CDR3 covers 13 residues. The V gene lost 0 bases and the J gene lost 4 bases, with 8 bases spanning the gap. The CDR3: CASSLASEYEQYF. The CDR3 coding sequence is TGCGCCAGCAGCTTGGCCAGTGAATACGAGCAGTACTTC.

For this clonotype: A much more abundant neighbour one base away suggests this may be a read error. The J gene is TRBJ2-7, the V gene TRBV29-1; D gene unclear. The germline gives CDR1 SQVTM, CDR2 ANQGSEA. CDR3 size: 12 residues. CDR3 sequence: CSVKSGVYEQCF. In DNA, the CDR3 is TGCAGCGTCAAGTCAGGAGTCTACGAGCAGTGCTTC.

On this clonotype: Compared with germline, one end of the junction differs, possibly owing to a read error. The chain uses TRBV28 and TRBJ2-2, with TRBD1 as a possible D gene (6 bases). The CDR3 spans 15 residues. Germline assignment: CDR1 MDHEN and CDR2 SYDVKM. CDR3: CASSGAQGDTEELFF. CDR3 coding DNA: TGTGCCAGCTCTGGGGCCCAAGGGGACACCGAGGAGCTGTTTTTT.

The DNA of the CDR3 is TGTGCCAGCAGCTTAGGAACTAGCGGGAGGGAAAAGTACTTC. Residues: CASSLGTSGREKYF. The gene calls are TRBV7-2 and TRBJ2-4; 13 nucleotides match TRBD2. The ends lost 1 base at V and 14 bases at J; junction bases unmatched: 5. Per germline, CDR1 SGHTA and CDR2 FQGNSA. This CDR3 comprises 14 residues.

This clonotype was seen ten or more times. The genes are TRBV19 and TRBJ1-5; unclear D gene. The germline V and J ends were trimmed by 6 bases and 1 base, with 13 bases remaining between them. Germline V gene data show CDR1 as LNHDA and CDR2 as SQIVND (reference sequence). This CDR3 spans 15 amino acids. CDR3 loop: CASSPWQASNQPQHF. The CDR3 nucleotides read TGTGCCAGTAGCCCCTGGCAGGCCAGCAATCAGCCCCAGCATTTT.

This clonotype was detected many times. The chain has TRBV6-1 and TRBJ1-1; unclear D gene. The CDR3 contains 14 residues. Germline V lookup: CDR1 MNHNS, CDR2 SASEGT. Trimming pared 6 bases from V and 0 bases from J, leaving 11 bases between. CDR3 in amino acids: CASSTRDMNTEAFF. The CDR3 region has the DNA TGTGCCAGCAGCACGCGGGATATGAACACTGAAGCTTTCTTT.

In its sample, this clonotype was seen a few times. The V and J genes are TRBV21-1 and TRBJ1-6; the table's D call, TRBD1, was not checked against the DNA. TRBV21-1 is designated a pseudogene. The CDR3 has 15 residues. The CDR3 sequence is CASSKERGRYSPLHF. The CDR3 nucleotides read TGTGCCAGCAGCAAAGAGCGGGGCCGATATTCACCCCTCCACTTT.

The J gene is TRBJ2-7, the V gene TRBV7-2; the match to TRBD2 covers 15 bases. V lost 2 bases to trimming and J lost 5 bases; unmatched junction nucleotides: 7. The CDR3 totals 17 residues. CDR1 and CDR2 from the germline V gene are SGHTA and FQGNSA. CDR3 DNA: TGTGCCAGCAGCTTAACCTGGACTAGCGGGAGGGCCAACGAGCAGTACTTC. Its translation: CASSLTWTSGRANEQYF.

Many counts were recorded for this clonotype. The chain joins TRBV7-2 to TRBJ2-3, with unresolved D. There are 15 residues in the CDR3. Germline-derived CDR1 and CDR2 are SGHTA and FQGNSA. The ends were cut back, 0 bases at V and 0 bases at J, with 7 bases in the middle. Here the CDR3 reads CASSLAGPSTDTQYF. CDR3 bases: TGTGCCAGCAGCTTAGCCGGGCCAAGCACAGATACGCAGTATTTT.

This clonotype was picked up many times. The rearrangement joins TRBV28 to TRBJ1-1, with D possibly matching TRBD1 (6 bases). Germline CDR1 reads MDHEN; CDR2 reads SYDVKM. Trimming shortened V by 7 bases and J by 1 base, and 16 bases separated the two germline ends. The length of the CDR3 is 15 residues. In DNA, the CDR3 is TGTGCCAGCATCCTAAGGGGGGCAGCGAACACTGAAGCTTTCTTT. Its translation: CASILRGAANTEAFF.

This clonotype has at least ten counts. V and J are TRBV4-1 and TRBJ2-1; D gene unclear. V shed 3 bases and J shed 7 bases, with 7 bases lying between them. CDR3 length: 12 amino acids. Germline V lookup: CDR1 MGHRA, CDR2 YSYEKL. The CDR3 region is CASSQISNEQFF. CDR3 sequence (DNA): TGCGCCAGCAGCCAGATTAGTAATGAGCAGTTCTTC.

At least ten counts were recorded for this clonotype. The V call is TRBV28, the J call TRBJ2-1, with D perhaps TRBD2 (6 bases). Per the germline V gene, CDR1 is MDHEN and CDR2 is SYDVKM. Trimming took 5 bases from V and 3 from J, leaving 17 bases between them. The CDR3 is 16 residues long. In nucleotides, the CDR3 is TGTGCCAGCAGTCCGTCGAATAGCGGATACTACAATGAGCAGTTCTTC. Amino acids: CASSPSNSGYYNEQFF.